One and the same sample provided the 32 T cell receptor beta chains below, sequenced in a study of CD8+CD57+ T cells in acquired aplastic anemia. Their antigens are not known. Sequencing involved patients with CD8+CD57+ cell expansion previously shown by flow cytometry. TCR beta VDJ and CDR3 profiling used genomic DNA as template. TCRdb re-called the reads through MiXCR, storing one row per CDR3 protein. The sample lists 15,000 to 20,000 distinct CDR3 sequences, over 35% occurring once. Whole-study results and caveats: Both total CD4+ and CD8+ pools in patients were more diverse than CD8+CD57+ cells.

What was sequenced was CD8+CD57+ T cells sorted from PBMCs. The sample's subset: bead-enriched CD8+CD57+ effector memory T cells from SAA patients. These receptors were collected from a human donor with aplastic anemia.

CDR3 loop: CASSPRGGGTDTQYF. The CDR3 DNA sequence: TGTGCCAGCAGCCCAAGGGGGGGGGGAACCGATACGCAGTATTTT. The chain uses TRBV2 and TRBJ2-3; weak D call: TRBD2 (7 bases). The CDR3 totals 15 residues. Germline V gives CDR1 SNHLY, CDR2 FYNNEI. V lost 6 bases, J lost 6 bases, and 19 bases lay in between.

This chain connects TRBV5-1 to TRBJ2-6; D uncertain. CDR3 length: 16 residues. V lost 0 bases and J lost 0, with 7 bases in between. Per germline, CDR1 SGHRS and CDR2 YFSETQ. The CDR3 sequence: CASSLAVSSGANVLTF. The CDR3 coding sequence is TGCGCCAGCAGCTTGGCCGTATCCTCTGGGGCCAACGTCCTGACTTTC.

CDR3 coding DNA: TGTGCCAGTAGTAGAAACAGGGACTATGGCTACACCTTC. It specifies CASSRNRDYGYTF. The chain combines TRBV19 with TRBJ1-2; maybe TRBD1 (6 bases). Germline V lookup: CDR1 LNHDA, CDR2 SQIVND (reference sequence). There are 13 residues in the CDR3. The V and J ends lost 4 bases and 3 bases respectively, with 9 bases between them.

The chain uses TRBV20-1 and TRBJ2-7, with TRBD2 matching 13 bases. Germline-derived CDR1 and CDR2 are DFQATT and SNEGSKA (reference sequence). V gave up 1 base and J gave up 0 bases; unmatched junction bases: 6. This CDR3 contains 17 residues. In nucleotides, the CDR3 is TGCAGTGCTAGAGCGGGGGGACTAGCGGGGAGCTCCTACGAGCAGTACTTC. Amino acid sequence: CSARAGGLAGSSYEQYF.

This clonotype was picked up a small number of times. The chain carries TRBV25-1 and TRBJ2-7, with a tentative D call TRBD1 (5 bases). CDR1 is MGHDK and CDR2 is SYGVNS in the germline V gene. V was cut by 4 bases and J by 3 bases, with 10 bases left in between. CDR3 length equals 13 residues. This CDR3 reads CASSATGNYEQYF. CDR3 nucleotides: TGTGCCAGCAGTGCAACAGGTAACTACGAGCAGTACTTC.

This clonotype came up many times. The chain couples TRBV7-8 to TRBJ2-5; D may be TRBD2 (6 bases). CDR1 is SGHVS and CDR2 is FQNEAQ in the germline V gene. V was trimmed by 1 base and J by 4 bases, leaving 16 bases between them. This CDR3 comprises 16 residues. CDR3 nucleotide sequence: TGTGCCAGCAGCTTAGGCCTAGCGATCAATGGAGAGACCCAGTACTTC. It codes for CASSLGLAINGETQYF. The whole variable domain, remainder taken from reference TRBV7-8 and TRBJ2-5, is GAGVSQSPRYKVAKRGQDVALRCDPISGHVSLFWYQQALGQGPEFLTYFQNEAQLDKSGLPSDRFFAERPEGSVSTLKIQRTQQEDSAVYLCASSLGLAINGETQYFGPGTRLLVL.

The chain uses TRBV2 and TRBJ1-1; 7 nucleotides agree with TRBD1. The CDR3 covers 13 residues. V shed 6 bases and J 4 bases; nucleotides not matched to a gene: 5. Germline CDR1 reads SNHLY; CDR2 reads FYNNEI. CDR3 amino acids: CASSRGEGTEAFF. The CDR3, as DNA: TGTGCCAGCAGCAGGGGGGAGGGCACTGAAGCTTTCTTT.

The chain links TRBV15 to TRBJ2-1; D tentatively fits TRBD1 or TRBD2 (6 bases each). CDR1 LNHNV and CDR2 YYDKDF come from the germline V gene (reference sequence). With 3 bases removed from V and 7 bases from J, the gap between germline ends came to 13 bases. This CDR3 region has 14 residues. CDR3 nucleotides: TGTGCCACCAGCAGCTGGGGGGCTGGGAATGAGCAGTTCTTC. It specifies CATSSWGAGNEQFF.

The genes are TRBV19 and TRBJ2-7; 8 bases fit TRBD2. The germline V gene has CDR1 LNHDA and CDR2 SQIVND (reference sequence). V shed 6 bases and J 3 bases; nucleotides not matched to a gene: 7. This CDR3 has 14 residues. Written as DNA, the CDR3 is TGTGCCAGTAGCAACGGGGGGGCGCGCTACGAGCAGTACTTC. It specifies CASSNGGARYEQYF.

Written as DNA, the CDR3 is TGTGCCAGCAGCTTAGGGATCGGCTCCTCCTACGAGCAGTACTTC. It is translated as CASSLGIGSSYEQYF. J is TRBJ2-7 and V is TRBV7-7; D uncertain. Germline CDR1 and CDR2: SSHAT and FNYEAQ (reference sequence). The CDR3 has 15 residues. V was shortened by 1 base and J by 0 bases, with 10 bases between the two germline ends.

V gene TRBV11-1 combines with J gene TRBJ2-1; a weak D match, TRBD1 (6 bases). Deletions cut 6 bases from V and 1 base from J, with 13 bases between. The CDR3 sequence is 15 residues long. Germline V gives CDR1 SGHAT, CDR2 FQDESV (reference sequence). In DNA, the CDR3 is TGTGCCAGCAGTGCCAGGGGTAATTCCTACAATGAGCAGTTCTTC. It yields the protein CASSARGNSYNEQFF.

CDR3: CATSRGTPGQGYNEQFF. The CDR3 DNA reads as TGTGCCACCAGCAGAGGAACTCCGGGACAGGGGTACAATGAGCAGTTCTTC. The V gene is TRBV15, the J gene TRBJ2-1; 10 nucleotides align to TRBD1. The CDR3 covers 17 residues. Germline values: CDR1 LNHNV, CDR2 YYDKDF (reference sequence). Trimming removed 1 base from V and 4 bases from J; junction bases left unmatched: 7.

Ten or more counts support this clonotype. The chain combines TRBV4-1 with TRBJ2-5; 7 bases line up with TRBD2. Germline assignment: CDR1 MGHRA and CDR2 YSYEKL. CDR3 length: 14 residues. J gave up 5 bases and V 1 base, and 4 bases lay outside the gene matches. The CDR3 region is CASSQGWGGETQYF. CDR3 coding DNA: TGCGCCAGCAGCCAAGGTTGGGGGGGGGAGACCCAGTACTTC.

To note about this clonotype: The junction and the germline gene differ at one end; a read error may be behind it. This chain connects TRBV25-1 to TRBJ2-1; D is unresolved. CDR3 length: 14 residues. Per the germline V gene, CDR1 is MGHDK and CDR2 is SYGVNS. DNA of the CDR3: TGTGCCAGCAGTGAATTTGGCAATCAAGAGACCCAGCACTTC. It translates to CASSEFGNQETQHF.

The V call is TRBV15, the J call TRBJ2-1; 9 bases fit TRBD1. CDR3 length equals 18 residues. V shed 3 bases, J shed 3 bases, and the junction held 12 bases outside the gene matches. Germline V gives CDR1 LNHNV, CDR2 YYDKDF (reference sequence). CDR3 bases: TGTGCCACCAGCAGCTCCAGGTCGGGACAGGGATTCTACAATGAGCAGTTCTTC. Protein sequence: CATSSSRSGQGFYNEQFF.

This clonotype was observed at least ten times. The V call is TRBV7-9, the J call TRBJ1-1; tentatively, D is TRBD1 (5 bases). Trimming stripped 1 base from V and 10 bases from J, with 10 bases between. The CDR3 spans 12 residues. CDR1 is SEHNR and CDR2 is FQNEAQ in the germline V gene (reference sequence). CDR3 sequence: CASSLGGEGAFF. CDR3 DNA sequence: TGTGCCAGCAGCTTAGGGGGGGAAGGAGCTTTCTTT.

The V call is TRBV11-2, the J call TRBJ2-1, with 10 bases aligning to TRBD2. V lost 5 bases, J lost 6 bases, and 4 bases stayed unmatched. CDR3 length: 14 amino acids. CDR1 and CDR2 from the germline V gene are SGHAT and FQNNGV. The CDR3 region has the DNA TGTGCCAGCAGCAAGCGGGGGGGCCTCAATGAGCAGTTCTTC. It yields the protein CASSKRGGLNEQFF.

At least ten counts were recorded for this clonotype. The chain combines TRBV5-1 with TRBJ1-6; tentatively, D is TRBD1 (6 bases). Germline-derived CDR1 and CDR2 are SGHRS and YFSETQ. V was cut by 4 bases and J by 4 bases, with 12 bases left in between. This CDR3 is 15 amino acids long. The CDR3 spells CASSSGGLYNSPLHF. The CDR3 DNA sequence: TGCGCCAGCAGCAGCGGGGGCCTTTATAATTCACCCCTCCACTTT.

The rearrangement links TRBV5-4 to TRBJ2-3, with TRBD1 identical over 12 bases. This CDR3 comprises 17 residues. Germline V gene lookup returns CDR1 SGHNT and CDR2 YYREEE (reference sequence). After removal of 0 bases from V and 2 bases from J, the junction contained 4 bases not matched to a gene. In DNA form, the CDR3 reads TGTGCCAGCAGCTTGGCCGGGACAGGGGGCCCCACAGATACGCAGTATTTT. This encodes CASSLAGTGGPTDTQYF.

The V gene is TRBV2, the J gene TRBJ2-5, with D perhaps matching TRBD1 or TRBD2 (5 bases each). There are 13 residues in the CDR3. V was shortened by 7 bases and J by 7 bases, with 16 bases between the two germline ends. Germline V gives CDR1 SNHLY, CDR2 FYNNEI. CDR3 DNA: TGTGCCAGCACGTCGGGGCCCAGTCCGACCCAGTACTTC. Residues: CASTSGPSPTQYF.

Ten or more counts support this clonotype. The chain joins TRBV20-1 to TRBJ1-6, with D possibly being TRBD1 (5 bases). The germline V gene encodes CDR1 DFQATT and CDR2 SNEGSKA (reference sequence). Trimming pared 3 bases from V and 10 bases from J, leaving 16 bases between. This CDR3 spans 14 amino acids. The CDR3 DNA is TGCAGTGCTAGGAAGCAGGGTGACGGGTCACCCCTCCACTTT. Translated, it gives CSARKQGDGSPLHF.

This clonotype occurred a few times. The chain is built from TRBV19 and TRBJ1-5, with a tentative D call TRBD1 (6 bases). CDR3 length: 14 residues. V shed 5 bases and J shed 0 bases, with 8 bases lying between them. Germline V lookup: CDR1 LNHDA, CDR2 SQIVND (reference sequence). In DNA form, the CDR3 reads TGTGCCAGTAGTCGGACAGATAGCAATCAGCCCCAGCATTTT. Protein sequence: CASSRTDSNQPQHF.

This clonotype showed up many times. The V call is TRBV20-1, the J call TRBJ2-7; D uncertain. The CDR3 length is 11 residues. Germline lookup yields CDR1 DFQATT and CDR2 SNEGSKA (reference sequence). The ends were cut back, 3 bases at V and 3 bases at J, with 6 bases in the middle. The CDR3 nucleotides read TGCAGTGCTAGGTCCGGCTACGAGCAGTACTTC. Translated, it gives CSARSGYEQYF.

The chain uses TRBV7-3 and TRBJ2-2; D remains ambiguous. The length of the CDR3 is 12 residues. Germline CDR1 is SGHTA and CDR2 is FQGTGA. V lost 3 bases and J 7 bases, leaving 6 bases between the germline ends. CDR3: CASSLPGGELFF. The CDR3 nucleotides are TGTGCCAGCAGCTTGCCCGGCGGGGAGCTGTTTTTT.

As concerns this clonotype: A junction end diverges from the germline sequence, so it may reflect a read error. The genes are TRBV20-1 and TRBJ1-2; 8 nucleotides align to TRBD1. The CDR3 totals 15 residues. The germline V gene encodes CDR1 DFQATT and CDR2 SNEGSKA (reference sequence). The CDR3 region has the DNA TGCAGTGCTAGAGAGACAGGGGTCGCTAACTATGGCTACACCTTT. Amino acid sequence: CSARETGVANYGYTF.

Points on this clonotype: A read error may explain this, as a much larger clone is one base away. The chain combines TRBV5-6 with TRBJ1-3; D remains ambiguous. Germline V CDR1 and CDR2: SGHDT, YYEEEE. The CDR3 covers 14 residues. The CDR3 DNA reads TGTGCCAGCAGCTTGGCGGGAACTGGAGACACCATATATTTT. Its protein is CASSLAGTGDTIYF.

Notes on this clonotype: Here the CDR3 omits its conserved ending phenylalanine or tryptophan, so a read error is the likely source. The CDR3 nucleotides read TGTGCCAGCAGTGGGGGGGGGCTAGCGGGGGGCCCCAGCTCCTACGAGCAGTACCTC. This codes for CASSGGGLAGGPSSYEQYL. The chain has TRBV27 and TRBJ2-7; TRBD2 matches 11 bases. From germline, CDR1 is MNHEY and CDR2 SMNVEV (reference sequence). This CDR3 spans 19 amino acids. After removal of 5 bases from V and 0 bases from J, the junction contained 15 bases not matched to a gene.

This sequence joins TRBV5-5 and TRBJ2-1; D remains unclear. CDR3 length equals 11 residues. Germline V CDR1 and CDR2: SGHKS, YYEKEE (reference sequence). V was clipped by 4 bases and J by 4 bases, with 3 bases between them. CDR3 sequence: CASSVYNEQFF. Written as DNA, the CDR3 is TGTGCCAGCAGCGTATACAATGAGCAGTTCTTC.

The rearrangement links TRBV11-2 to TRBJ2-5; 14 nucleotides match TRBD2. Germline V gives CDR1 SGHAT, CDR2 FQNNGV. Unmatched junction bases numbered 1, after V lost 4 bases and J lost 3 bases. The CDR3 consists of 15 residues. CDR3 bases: TGTGCCAGCAGCTCGGGACTAGCGGGAGAAGAGACCCAGTACTTC. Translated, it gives CASSSGLAGEETQYF.

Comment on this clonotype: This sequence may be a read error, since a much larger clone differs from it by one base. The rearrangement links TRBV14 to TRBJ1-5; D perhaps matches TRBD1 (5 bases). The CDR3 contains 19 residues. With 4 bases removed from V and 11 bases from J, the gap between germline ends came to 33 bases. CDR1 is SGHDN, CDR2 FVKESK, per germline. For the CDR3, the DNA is TGTGCCAGCAGCCCTGATGGGGCAGGGAGCGTTTCATCAATCATGGCCCAGCATTTT. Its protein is CASSPDGAGSVSSIMAQHF.

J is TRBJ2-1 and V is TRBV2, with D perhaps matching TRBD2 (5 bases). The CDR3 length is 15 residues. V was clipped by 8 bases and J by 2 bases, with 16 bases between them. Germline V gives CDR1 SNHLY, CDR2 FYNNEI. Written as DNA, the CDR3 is TGTGCCAGCGTCAGAGGCCTCGGGGCCTACAATGAGCAGTTCTTC. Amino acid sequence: CASVRGLGAYNEQFF.

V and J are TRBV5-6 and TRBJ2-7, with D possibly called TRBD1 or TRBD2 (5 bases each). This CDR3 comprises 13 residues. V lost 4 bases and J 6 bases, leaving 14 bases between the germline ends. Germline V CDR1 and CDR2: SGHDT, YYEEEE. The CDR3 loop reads CASSRGLSGEQYF. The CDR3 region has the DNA TGTGCCAGCAGCAGGGGTCTAAGCGGCGAGCAGTACTTC. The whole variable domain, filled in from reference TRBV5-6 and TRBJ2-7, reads DAGVTQSPTHLIKTRGQQVTLRCSPKSGHDTVSWYQQALGQGPQFIFQYYEEEERQRGNFPDRFSGHQFPNYSSELNVNALLLGDSALYLCASSRGLSGEQYFGPGTRLTVT.